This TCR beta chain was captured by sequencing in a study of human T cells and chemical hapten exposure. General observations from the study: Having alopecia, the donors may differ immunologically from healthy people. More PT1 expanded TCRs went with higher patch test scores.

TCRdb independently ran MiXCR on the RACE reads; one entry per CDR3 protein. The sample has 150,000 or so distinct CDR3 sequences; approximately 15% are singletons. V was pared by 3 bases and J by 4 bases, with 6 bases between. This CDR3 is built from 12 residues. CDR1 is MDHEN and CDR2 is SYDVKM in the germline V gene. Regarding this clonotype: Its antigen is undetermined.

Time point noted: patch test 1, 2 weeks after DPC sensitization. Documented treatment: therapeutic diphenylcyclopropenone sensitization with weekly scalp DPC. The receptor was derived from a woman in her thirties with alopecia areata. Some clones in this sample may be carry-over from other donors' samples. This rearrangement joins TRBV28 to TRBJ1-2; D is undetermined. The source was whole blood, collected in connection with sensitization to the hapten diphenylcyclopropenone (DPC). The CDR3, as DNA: TGTGCCAGCAGTTTGGTCCTCTATGGCTACACCTTC. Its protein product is CASSLVLYGYTF.